This TCR beta chain comes out of a study of Graves' ophthalmopathy and Graves' hyperthyroidism. Points from the study as a whole: With a specificity of just under 75% and a sensitivity of 60% to 71%, the model predicted ophthalmopathy progression.

This clonotype was seen many times. Its specificity is unknown. Germline V gives CDR1 SGHVS, CDR2 FQNEAQ. V lost 3 bases and J 4 bases, leaving 4 bases between the germline ends. The CDR3 length is 12 residues. RNA served as the template for amplifying TCR beta CDR3 regions. First-round RT-PCR with HTBI primers preceded a second-round multiplex PCR. TCRdb processed the multiplex PCR reads anew with MiXCR; each CDR3 protein has one entry. Of roughly 380,000 distinct CDR3 sequences listed, about 16% were seen once; the top ten hold roughly 7%. Material for sequencing was peripheral blood. The sequence came from a woman between 18 and 30 years old with stable Graves' hyperthyroidism. This rearrangement joins TRBV7-8 to TRBJ1-3; D not resolved. This chain's CDR3 is CASSFQGNTIYF. CDR3 DNA sequence: TGTGCCAGCAGCTTTCAGGGAAACACCATATATTTT. The variable domain in full, with the rest retrieved from reference TRBV7-8 and TRBJ1-3, is GAGVSQSPRYKVAKRGQDVALRCDPISGHVSLFWYQQALGQGPEFLTYFQNEAQLDKSGLPSDRFFAERPEGSVSTLKIQRTQQEDSAVYLCASSFQGNTIYFGEGSWLTVV.